This section outlines one T cell receptor (beta chain) sequence together with its context. Here immunoSEQ multiplex PCR was the method, and the copy in TCRdb shows in-frame clones only, minus some. The sample includes about 170,000 clones, about nine tenths of them seen just once. The data belong to a study of control samples from healthy donors and cancer patients. V was clipped by 5 bases and J by 5 bases; unmatched bases: 10. The germline gives CDR1 SGHTA, CDR2 FQGNSA. The CDR3 loop spans 15 amino acids. This sequence was found in a woman aged 25 to 45 in good health. This sequence joins TRBV7-2 and TRBJ2-7, with 9 bases aligning to TRBD2. The sample was blood. DNA for the CDR3: TGTGCCAGCAGCCGCGATAGCGGGAGCGGGAACGAGCAGTACTTC. Translating gives CASSRDSGSGNEQYF.